This T cell receptor (beta chain) is from a study of T cells in Graves' hyperthyroidism and ophthalmopathy. Overall study findings and caveats: Within blood appeared most thyroid clonotypes that had expanded above 0.001. A model built on 13 V-J features separated ophthalmopathy from stable hyperthyroidism.

RNA transcripts yielded amplified TCR beta CDR3 regions. The HTBI set primed first-round TCR CDR3 RT-PCR. TCRdb analysed the multiplex PCR reads with MiXCR anew, one entry per CDR3 protein. The table has some 210,000 distinct CDR3 sequences, roughly 15% seen once. A lack of ophthalmopathy progression within 18 months defined stable Graves' hyperthyroidism. Regarding this clonotype: Its antigen is undetermined.

CDR1 is GTSNPN, CDR2 SVGIG, per germline (reference sequence). CDR3 length: 12 amino acids. V was pared by 4 bases and J by 3 bases, with 10 bases between. This chain joins TRBV30 and TRBJ2-7; D unclear. The TCR originated in a man between 45 and 60 years old with Graves' hyperthyroidism. Material: blood. The CDR3 DNA follows: TGTGCCTGGACCAGAGGATACTACGAGCAGTACTTC. Its protein product is CAWTRGYYEQYF. Full variable domain (rest looked up from reference TRBV30 and TRBJ2-7): SQTIHQWPATLVQPVGSPLSLECTVEGTSNPNLYWYRQAAGRGLQLLFYSVGIGQISSEVPQNLSASRPQDRQFILSSKKLLLSDSGFYLCAWTRGYYEQYFGPGTRLTVT.